The present entry profiles one T cell receptor beta chain with its context. This entry is derived from a study of blood T cell repertoires in COVID-19. The protocol was immunoSEQ multiplex PCR, while the TCRdb copy is restricted to in-frame clones and leaves out a portion. The sample has tens of thousands of clones, 89% seen once. V lost 2 bases, J lost 0 bases, and 13 bases lay in between. Germline V lookup: CDR1 KGHSH, CDR2 LQKENI. The CDR3 has 16 residues. This TCR derives from a man in his fifties or sixties with COVID-19, enrolled during active disease. The J gene is TRBJ1-1, the V gene TRBV18, with a tentative D call TRBD1 (6 bases). What was sequenced was peripheral blood. The CDR3 bases are TGTGCCAGCTCACCAGGGGGGGCCGATATGAACACTGAAGCTTTCTTT. Amino acids: CASSPGGADMNTEAFF.